One and the same sample provided the 18 T cell receptor beta chains below, sequenced in a study of long-term antiretroviral therapy in people with HIV. Runs used v3.0 of the immunoSEQ assay and were done at survey level. Clones were read by immunoSEQ multiplex PCR, and TCRdb kept only the in-frame ones, dropping some. The sample has 25,000 to 30,000 clones; approximately 86% are singletons. The source was unsorted PBMCs, collected 0.8 years after starting antiretroviral therapy. These receptors were obtained from a woman in her 30s with HIV.

The gene calls are TRBV9 and TRBJ1-2, with D perhaps matching TRBD1 (6 bases). Germline V lookup: CDR1 SGDLS, CDR2 YYNGEE. Trimming cost V 3 bases and J 8 bases, with 17 bases left between them. There are 14 residues in the CDR3. The CDR3 region has the DNA TGTGCCAGCAGCGACCGAGGGGGGCTGGGCGGCTACACCTTC. It translates to CASSDRGGLGGYTF.

This clone was recorded once. The gene calls are TRBV30 and TRBJ1-2; D gene unclear. The CDR3 runs to 11 residues. V lost 3 bases and J 8 bases, leaving 10 bases between the germline ends. Per the germline V gene, CDR1 is GTSNPN and CDR2 is SVGIG (reference sequence). CDR3: CAWRVQDGYTF. For the CDR3, the DNA is TGTGCCTGGAGGGTCCAGGACGGCTACACCTTC.

V usage is TRBV10-3 and J usage is TRBJ2-7, with a tentative D call TRBD1 (5 bases). CDR1 is ENHRY and CDR2 is SYGVKD in the germline V gene. The CDR3 extends over 13 amino acids. Between the trimmed V and J ends, which lost 3 bases and 5 bases, there was a span of 11 bases. Here the CDR3 reads CAISEGQGHEQYV. The CDR3, as DNA: TGTGCCATCAGTGAAGGTCAGGGCCACGAGCAGTACGTC.

V is TRBV6-1 and J is TRBJ1-1; D not certain. Trimming took 4 bases from V and 4 from J, leaving 13 bases between them. Germline CDR1 reads MNHNS; CDR2 reads SASEGT. The CDR3 extends over 14 amino acids. CDR3 coding DNA: TGTGCCAGCAGTGTTACAGCCCAGAGCACTGAAGCTTTCTTT. Its translation is CASSVTAQSTEAFF.

The chain recombines TRBV10-2 with TRBJ2-1; unclear D gene. The V gene lost 3 bases and the J gene lost 8 bases, with 5 bases spanning the gap. Looked up from germline, CDR1 is WSHSY and CDR2 is SAAADI. The CDR3 sequence is 11 residues long. The DNA of the CDR3 is TGCGCCAGCAGTGATACGCATGAGCAGTTCTTC. It is translated as CASSDTHEQFF.

This chain connects TRBV28 to TRBJ1-2; D is uncertain. Germline CDR1 reads MDHEN; CDR2 reads SYDVKM. V lost 5 bases and J 8 bases, leaving 12 bases between the germline ends. This CDR3 has 12 residues. The CDR3 spells CASSPDGRGYTF. CDR3 nucleotide sequence: TGTGCCAGCAGTCCCGACGGAAGGGGCTACACCTTC.

This chain uses TRBV11-2 with TRBJ2-1; 10 bases are shared with TRBD1. The V and J ends lost 1 base and 4 bases, in that order; junction bases with no gene match: 10. CDR1 is SGHAT, CDR2 FQNNGV, per germline. This CDR3 has 18 amino acids. The CDR3 region is CASSLVGVGGQGYNEQFF. CDR3 nucleotide sequence: TGTGCCAGCAGCTTAGTGGGTGTAGGGGGACAGGGGTACAATGAGCAGTTCTTC.

The chain links TRBV7-2 to TRBJ1-2, with TRBD1 as a possible D gene (6 bases). V lost 4 bases, J lost 7 bases, and 13 bases lay in between. The CDR3 sequence is 13 residues long. Looked up from germline, CDR1 is SGHTA and CDR2 is FQGNSA. This chain's CDR3 is CASSSSTGRGYTF. In DNA form, the CDR3 reads TGTGCCAGCAGCTCATCGACAGGCCGTGGCTACACCTTC.

The chain carries TRBV5-6 and TRBJ2-2, with 7 bases identical to TRBD2. CDR1 and CDR2 (germline): SGHDT, YYEEEE. This CDR3 contains 16 residues. The V segment lost 0 bases and the J segment 6 bases; nucleotides outside the gene matches: 8. This chain's CDR3 is CASSLGQRRGAGELFF. CDR3 nucleotide sequence: TGTGCCAGCAGCTTGGGGCAACGACGGGGGGCCGGGGAGCTGTTTTTT.

V gene TRBV18 combines with J gene TRBJ1-1, with unresolved D. The germline CDR1 and CDR2 sequences are KGHSH and LQKENI. V gave up 3 bases and J gave up 3 bases, with 11 bases separating them. CDR3 length: 14 residues. The CDR3 nucleotides read TGTGCCAGCTCACCTGGTAAGCAACACACTGAAGCTTTCTTT. Translating gives CASSPGKQHTEAFF.

The genes are TRBV27 and TRBJ1-2; a weak D match, TRBD1 (5 bases). The CDR3 runs 13 residues. Trimming stripped 3 bases from V and 2 bases from J, with 7 bases between. Germline V CDR1 and CDR2: MNHEY, SMNVEV (reference sequence). CDR3 DNA sequence: TGTGCCAGCAGTTTGACAGTCAACTATGGCTACACCTTC. Encoded protein: CASSLTVNYGYTF.

The genes are TRBV18 and TRBJ2-1, with no clear D. The CDR3 is made up of 17 amino acids. CDR1 is KGHSH, CDR2 LQKENI, per germline. The V and J ends lost 0 bases and 8 bases respectively, with 20 bases between them. The CDR3 DNA reads as TGTGCCAGCTCACCACCAGTCCCGGGTCCCCCGCCGGATGAGCAGTTCTTC. The encoded protein is CASSPPVPGPPPDEQFF.

The V gene is TRBV28, the J gene TRBJ1-5; 12 bases match TRBD1. The CDR3 extends over 18 amino acids. The germline V gene has CDR1 MDHEN and CDR2 SYDVKM. J gave up 0 bases and V 3 bases, and 6 bases lay outside the gene matches. This CDR3 reads CASSFQRDRGLSNQPQHF. The CDR3 DNA sequence: TGTGCCAGCAGTTTCCAACGGGACAGGGGGCTTAGCAATCAGCCCCAGCATTTT. Filled out from reference TRBV28 and TRBJ1-5, the complete variable domain reads DVKVTQSSRYLVKRTGEKVFLECVQDMDHENMFWYRQDPGLGLRLIYFSYDVKMKEKGDIPEGYSVSREKKERFSLILESASTNQTSMYLCASSFQRDRGLSNQPQHFGDGTRLSIL.

This chain connects TRBV10-3 to TRBJ2-1; 10 bases map to TRBD2. The CDR3 has 16 amino acids. The V gene end was trimmed by 8 bases and the J gene end by 0 bases; junction bases not matched to a gene: 7. The germline gives CDR1 ENHRY, CDR2 SYGVKD. The CDR3 DNA follows: TGTGCCATCGGGCTAGCGGGGGATCTCTCCTACAATGAGCAGTTCTTC. This gives the protein CAIGLAGDLSYNEQFF.

V usage is TRBV29-1 and J usage is TRBJ1-6; TRBD1 might be the D (5 bases). Germline V gene data show CDR1 as SQVTM and CDR2 as ANQGSEA. V lost 4 bases to trimming and J lost 8 bases, with 15 bases between them. This CDR3 comprises 14 residues. CDR3 sequence reads: CSVGSGRADSPLHF. CDR3 coding DNA: TGCAGCGTTGGATCGGGCAGGGCGGATTCACCCCTCCACTTT. Filled out from reference TRBV29-1 and TRBJ1-6, the complete variable domain reads SAVISQKPSRDICQRGTSLTIQCQVDSQVTMMFWYRQQPGQSLTLIATANQGSEATYESGFVIDKFPISRPNLTFSTLTVSNMSPEDSSIYLCSVGSGRADSPLHFGNGTRLTVT.

The DNA of the CDR3 is TGTGCTAGTGGCAAAAGACAGGAAACTAACTATGGCTACACCTTC. Translated: CASGKRQETNYGYTF. V gene TRBV12-5 combines with J gene TRBJ1-2, with D tentatively TRBD1 (6 bases). The V end lost 6 bases, the J end lost 0 bases, and 14 bases lay between the germline ends. The CDR3 extends over 15 amino acids. Germline CDR1 reads LGHNT; CDR2 reads FRNRAP.

The chain combines TRBV10-3 with TRBJ2-2; D unclear. V was trimmed by 0 bases and J by 1 base, leaving 9 bases between them. CDR1 is ENHRY, CDR2 SYGVKD, per germline. CDR3 length: 16 residues. The CDR3 sequence is CAISESTTRNTGELFF. CDR3 sequence (DNA): TGTGCCATCAGTGAGTCGACCACAAGGAACACCGGGGAGCTGTTTTTT.

As DNA, the CDR3 is TGTGCCTGGAGTGTAGACGCCTACGAGCAGTACTTC. Its protein is CAWSVDAYEQYF. The J gene is TRBJ2-7, the V gene TRBV30; D call uncertain. This CDR3 has 12 amino acids. Germline V gene lookup returns CDR1 GTSNPN and CDR2 SVGIG (reference sequence). V was clipped by 0 bases and J by 2 bases, with 5 bases between them.